These T cell receptor beta chains were read from a single sample in a study of blood T cell repertoires in COVID-19. This table comes from immunoSEQ multiplex PCR, and its TCRdb copy is limited to in-frame clones, with some not included. The sample lists around 310,000 clones; about 90% were seen once. The sequenced sample was peripheral blood. These receptors were obtained from a woman aged 40 to 50 with COVID-19, enrolled during active disease. The CDR3 runs from the conserved cysteine through the conserved F or W. The order of the fields is J gene, D gene, V gene, clone size, CDR3 DNA, CDR3 protein. D genes are given only for firm matches. Some rows have no size entry. The others give once, few or many, or a class for an expanded clone.

TRBJ2-5,.,TRBV7-2,.,TGTGCCAGCAGCTTACTGTGGGAGCGGGAGACCCAGTACTTC,CASSLLWERETQYF
TRBJ2-3,TRBD2,TRBV11-3,.,TGTGCCAGCAGCTTAGAAAGCGGGAGGGCCGGGACAGATACGCAGTATTTT,CASSLESGRAGTDTQYF
TRBJ2-7,.,TRBV1,.,TGCACCAGCAGCCAAGATCCCCAACAGGGGATTTCCTACGAGCAGTACTTC,CTSSQDPQQGISYEQYF
TRBJ2-7,TRBD1,TRBV30,.,TGTGCCTGGAGTGCCGGGCAGGGGGCGTACGAGCAGTACTTC,CAWSAGQGAYEQYF
TRBJ2-2,.,TRBV3-1/TRBV3-2,once,TGTGCCAGCAGCCTACTAGTAAACGGGGAGCTGTTTTTT,CASSLLVNGELFF
TRBJ1-2,TRBD1,TRBV19,.,TGTGCCAGTAGTTTACCGGGACAGAGAGCTAACTATGGCTACACCTTC,CASSLPGQRANYGYTF
TRBJ2-6,.,TRBV24-1,.,TGTGCCACCAGTGACCCCCCAGAGACTAACCCCTCTGGGGCCAACGTCCTGACTTTC,CATSDPPETNPSGANVLTF
TRBJ2-3,TRBD1,TRBV18,.,TGTGCCAGCTCACTTCGGCCGACAGGGGCCACAGATACGCAGTATTTT,CASSLRPTGATDTQYF
TRBJ2-1,.,TRBV5-4,.,TGTGCCAGCAGCTTGTCAGCCTACAATGAGCAGTTCTTC,CASSLSAYNEQFF
TRBJ1-5,TRBD1,TRBV2,.,TGTGCCAGCAGTTTAACAGGGGGCAATCAGCCCCAGCATTTT,CASSLTGGNQPQHF